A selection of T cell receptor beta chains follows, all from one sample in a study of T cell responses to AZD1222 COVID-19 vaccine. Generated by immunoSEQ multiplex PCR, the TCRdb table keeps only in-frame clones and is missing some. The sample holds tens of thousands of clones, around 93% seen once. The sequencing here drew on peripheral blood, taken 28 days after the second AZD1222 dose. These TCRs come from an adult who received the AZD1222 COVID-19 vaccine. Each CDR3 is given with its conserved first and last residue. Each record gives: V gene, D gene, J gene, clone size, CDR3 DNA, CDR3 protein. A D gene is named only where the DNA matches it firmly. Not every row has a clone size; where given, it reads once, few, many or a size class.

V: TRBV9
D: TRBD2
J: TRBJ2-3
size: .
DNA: TGTGCCAGCAGCGCCGGGACTAGCGGCCGCACAGATACGCAGTATTTT
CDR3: CASSAGTSGRTDTQYF

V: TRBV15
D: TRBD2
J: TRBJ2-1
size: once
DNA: TGTGCCACCAGCAGGGGTCCTAGCGGAGCAAATGAGCAGTTCTTC
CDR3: CATSRGPSGANEQFF

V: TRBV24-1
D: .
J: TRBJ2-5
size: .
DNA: TGTGCCACCAGTGAGGCTACAGTGAAGACCCAGTACTTC
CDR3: CATSEATVKTQYF

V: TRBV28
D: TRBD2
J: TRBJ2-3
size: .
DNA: TGTGCCAGCAGAGGGACTAGCGGGGGCACAGATACGCAGTATTTT
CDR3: CASRGTSGGTDTQYF

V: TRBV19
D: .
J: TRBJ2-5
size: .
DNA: TGTGCCAGTAGTATGATAGGGGGGTACCAAGAGACCCAGTACTTC
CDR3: CASSMIGGYQETQYF

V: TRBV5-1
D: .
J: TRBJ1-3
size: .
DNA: TGCGCCAGCAGCTCCAACGGCGACTCTGGAAACACCATATATTTT
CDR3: CASSSNGDSGNTIYF

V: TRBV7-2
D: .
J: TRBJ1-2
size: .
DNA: TGTGCCAGCAGCTTAACGCAGGCGAACTATGGCTACACCTTC
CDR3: CASSLTQANYGYTF

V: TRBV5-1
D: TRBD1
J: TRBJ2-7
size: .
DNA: TGCGCCAGCAGCTTGGCGATGGGACAGAAGTACGAGCAGTACTTC
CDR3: CASSLAMGQKYEQYF

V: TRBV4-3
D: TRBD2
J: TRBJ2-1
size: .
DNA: TGCGCCAGCAGCCAAGTGGGTGGCGGGAGGGGCAATGAGCAGTTCTTC
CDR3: CASSQVGGGRGNEQFF

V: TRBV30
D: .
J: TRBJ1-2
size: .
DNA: TGTGCCTGGGACTCCCGGCGGGGGTTGGCGGGGGGCTACACCTTC
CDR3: CAWDSRRGLAGGYTF

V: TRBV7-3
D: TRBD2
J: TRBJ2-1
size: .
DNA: TGTGCCAGCAGCCCGGGGACTAGCGGGAGACTATACAATGAGCAGTTCTTC
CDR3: CASSPGTSGRLYNEQFF